The rows below give T cell receptor beta chains drawn from one sample of a study of cytomegalovirus exposure and HLA in healthy donors. TCRdb's copy holds only in-frame clones and misses some; the assay was immunoSEQ multiplex PCR. The sample has approximately 150,000 clones, roughly 86% seen once; the top ten hold 2% to 3%. What was sequenced was PBMCs. Receptors originate from a man younger than 35 in good health and CMV-seropositive. CDR3s include the opening cysteine and the closing phenylalanine or tryptophan. Each record gives: clone size, D gene, V gene, J gene, CDR3 DNA, CDR3 protein. The D gene is left open where the match is weak. Only some rows state a clone size, as once, few, many or a class for expanded clones.

>-|TRBD1|TRBV4-1|TRBJ1-1
TGCGCCAGCAGCCATATTTATGGACAGGTGAGGATGAACACTGAAGCTTTCTTT
CASSHIYGQVRMNTEAFF
>once|TRBD2|TRBV28|TRBJ2-7
TGTGCCAGCAGTTCAGCGGGAGGAGGCTACGAGCAGTACTTC
CASSSAGGGYEQYF
>-|-|TRBV30|TRBJ1-2
TGTGCCTGGAGCCGGGATGAAGGGTATGGCTACACCTTC
CAWSRDEGYGYTF
>-|-|TRBV4-1|TRBJ2-7
TGCGCCAGCAGCCAAGATGTGAGTAGCGGCTACGAGCAGTACTTC
CASSQDVSSGYEQYF
>-|TRBD1|TRBV9|TRBJ1-2
TGTGCCAGCAGCGTTGCTGAGGGGGCCTATGGCTACACCTTC
CASSVAEGAYGYTF
>-|-|TRBV30|TRBJ2-1
TGTGCCTGGAGTCTCGCCATGGACCGAGGGTCGTTCTTC
CAWSLAMDRGSFF
>-|-|TRBV7-8|TRBJ2-1
TGTGCCAGCAGCTTAATCTCAGGGCCCAACAATGAGCAGTTCTTC
CASSLISGPNNEQFF
>-|-|TRBV28|TRBJ1-5
TGTGCCAGCAGCCCGTACTGGACACGGCGTGGCAATCAGCCCCAGCATTTT
CASSPYWTRRGNQPQHF
>once|-|TRBV11-2|TRBJ1-2
TGTGCCAGCAGCTTAGAGGCAGGAACCTATGGCTACACCTTC
CASSLEAGTYGYTF
>-|-|TRBV28|TRBJ2-5
TGTGCCAGCACCCAGGCAGAACAAGAGACCCAGTACTTC
CASTQAEQETQYF
>-|-|TRBV28|TRBJ2-7
TGTGCCAGCGGTGGGCAATCCTACGAGCAGTACTTC
CASGGQSYEQYF
>-|-|TRBV7-2|TRBJ2-7
TGTGCCAGCAGCTTGATGAGTCCTAGCATTGGTTTC
CASSLMSPSIGF
>-|-|TRBV11-1|TRBJ1-3
TGTGCCAGCAGCCAGGATCTGGACAGTGGAAACACCATATATTTT
CASSQDLDSGNTIYF
>-|TRBD1|TRBV11-3|TRBJ2-7
TGTGCCAGCAGCTTTACAGGGGGCGACGAGCAGTACTTC
CASSFTGGDEQYF
>-|-|TRBV30|TRBJ1-1
TGTGCCTGGAATCAGGGGTTGGGCACTGAAGCTTTCTTT
CAWNQGLGTEAFF
>-|TRBD2|TRBV28|TRBJ2-2
TGTGCCAGCAGTTTAGCGGGAGGCGGGACCGGGGAGCTGTTTTTT
CASSLAGGGTGELFF
>-|-|TRBV5-1|TRBJ1-3
TGCGCCAGCAGCTTGGGAGGGAACTCTGGAAACACCATATATTTT
CASSLGGNSGNTIYF
>-|TRBD2|TRBV11-1|TRBJ2-3
TGTGCCAGCAGCACCCCGACTAGCTCAGATACGCAGTATTTT
CASSTPTSSDTQYF
>-|TRBD2|TRBV7-7|TRBJ2-1
TGTGCTAGCAGCCCTGGACTAGCGGGGAATGAGCAGTTCTTC
CASSPGLAGNEQFF
>-|-|TRBV5-6|TRBJ1-1
TGTGCCAGCAGCTTGGCCTCGGGGTGGAACACTGAAGCTTTCTTT
CASSLASGWNTEAFF
>once|-|TRBV6-6|TRBJ1-5
TGTGCCAGCATGCGGGGGAGCAATCAGCCCCAGCATTTT
CASMRGSNQPQHF
>-|TRBD2|TRBV6-5|TRBJ2-7
TGTGCCAGCAGTTACTCGCCGAGCGGGGATTCCTACGAGCAGTACTTC
CASSYSPSGDSYEQYF
>-|TRBD1|TRBV27|TRBJ2-1
TGTGCCAGCAGTTTCTTGACCACGGGACAGGGGGTCAATGAGCAGTTCTTC
CASSFLTTGQGVNEQFF
>-|TRBD2|TRBV11-2|TRBJ2-6
TGTGCCAGCAGCCTATGGACTAGCGGGGTTTCTGGGGCCAACGTCCTGACTTTC
CASSLWTSGVSGANVLTF
>-|-|TRBV27|TRBJ2-1
TGTGCCAGCAGTCCGGGACATCCCTCCTACAATGAGCAGTTCTTC
CASSPGHPSYNEQFF
>-|TRBD1|TRBV6-5|TRBJ1-6
TGTGCCAGCAGTTACAGGGGGCCGAATTCACCCCTCCACTTT
CASSYRGPNSPLHF
>-|TRBD1|TRBV7-6|TRBJ2-1
TGTGCCAGCAGCTTAGGACAGGGAAAGGGCAATGAGCAGTTCTTC
CASSLGQGKGNEQFF
>-|-|TRBV7-2|TRBJ1-1
TGTGCCAGCAGCTTAGCCGGGGGGATGAACACTGAAGCTTTCTTT
CASSLAGGMNTEAFF
>-|-|TRBV6-1|TRBJ1-1
TGTGCCAGCAGTGAAGGGTCCCCCGGAGCTTTCTTT
CASSEGSPGAFF
>-|-|TRBV7-3|TRBJ2-1
TGTGCCAGCAGCTTGGCGGGCACTGGGAATGAGCAGTTCTTC
CASSLAGTGNEQFF
>-|TRBD1|TRBV4-1|TRBJ2-7
TGCGCCAGCAGCCAAGGATTAGGGACAGGGGTCTCCTACGAGCAGTACTTC
CASSQGLGTGVSYEQYF
>-|TRBD1|TRBV28|TRBJ1-5
TGTGCCAGCAGTTTGGCCCCGGGACAGGTCGAGTATAGCAATCAGCCCCAGCATTTT
CASSLAPGQVEYSNQPQHF
>once|TRBD1|TRBV9|TRBJ2-7
TGTGCCAGCTTTAATCAGGACAGGGTCGATTGGGAGCAGTACTTC
CASFNQDRVDWEQYF
>-|-|TRBV5-6|TRBJ1-4
TGTGCCAGCAGCTCCTCCCACAGGGAGTATGAAAAACTGTTTTTT
CASSSSHREYEKLFF
>-|TRBD1|TRBV2|TRBJ1-2
TGTGCCAGCACAGGGGGCGGCTATGGCTACACCTTC
CASTGGGYGYTF
>-|-|TRBV6-1|TRBJ2-7
TGTGCCAGCAGGGGCGATGGGGCGAACTACGAGCAGTACTTC
CASRGDGANYEQYF
>-|-|TRBV5-8|TRBJ1-5
TGTGCCAGCAGCTTGGTACATAGCAATCAGCCCCAGCATTTT
CASSLVHSNQPQHF